This T cell receptor beta chain was found in a study of monozygotic twins with inflammatory bowel disease. Study-wide findings and caveats: Support for a single strong signal or clonotype associated with IBD was absent. Repertoire likeness was no different across concordant and discordant twins, perhaps owing to restricted power.

CDR3 size: 15 residues. CDR1 and CDR2 from the germline V gene are DFQATT and SNEGSKA (reference sequence). Both TCRalpha and TCRbeta cDNA were subjected to two nested PCRs lasting around 15 and 9 cycles. Reanalyzing the 5' RACE reads, TCRdb keeps one entry per CDR3 protein, without DNA. Reported are about 380,000 distinct CDR3 sequences; the ten largest clones contain just over 2.5%. As concerns this clonotype: Its matching antigen is unknown.

Sample: blood. The chain combines TRBV20-1 with TRBJ2-3. This receptor was taken from a human donor with ulcerative colitis or Crohn's disease, or a healthy co-twin of an affected twin (not recorded which). The CDR3 region is CSARTGVLSTDTQYF.